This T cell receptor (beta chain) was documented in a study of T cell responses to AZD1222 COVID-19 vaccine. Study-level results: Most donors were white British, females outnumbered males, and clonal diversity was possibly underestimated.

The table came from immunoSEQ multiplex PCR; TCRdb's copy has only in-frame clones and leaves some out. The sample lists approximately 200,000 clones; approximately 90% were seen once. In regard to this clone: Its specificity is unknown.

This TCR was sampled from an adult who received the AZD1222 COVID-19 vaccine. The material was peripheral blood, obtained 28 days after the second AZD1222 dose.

This CDR3 is CASSLEVNTEAFF. DNA for the CDR3: TGTGCCAGCAGCTTGGAAGTGAACACTGAAGCTTTCTTT. The chain links TRBV5-6 to TRBJ1-1, with D unresolved. Trimming took off 0 bases at V and 0 bases at J, with 3 bases between the two ends. This CDR3 has 13 amino acids. Germline CDR1 reads SGHDT; CDR2 reads YYEEEE.